This T cell receptor beta chain is from a study of T cells in Graves' hyperthyroidism and ophthalmopathy. Whole-study findings and limits: From stable hyperthyroidism, ophthalmopathy was set apart by a 13 V-J model.

The CDR3 sequence is 14 residues long. The germline V and J ends were trimmed by 1 base and 5 bases, with 9 bases remaining between them. Germline V lookup: CDR1 SGHRS, CDR2 YFSETQ. RNA transcripts provided the source from which TCR beta CDR3 regions were amplified. The TCR CDR3 was amplified in a first-round RT-PCR using the HTBI primer set. TCRdb reanalysed the multiplex PCR reads using MiXCR and keeps one entry per CDR3 protein. The data hold 200,000 to 300,000 distinct CDR3 sequences, with around 26% observed a single time. Clinicians diagnosed patients from clinical symptoms, serum thyroxine and TRAb, thyroid ultrasound and orbital computed tomography. Concerning this clonotype itself: Antigen unknown.

Sequencing input: blood. The TCR was taken from a woman in her thirties or forties with Graves' ophthalmopathy. The chain couples TRBV5-1 to TRBJ2-2; D not resolved. Written as DNA, the CDR3 is TGCGCCAGCAGCTTGATCGGGTTGACCGGGGAGCTGTTTTTT. Protein: CASSLIGLTGELFF.